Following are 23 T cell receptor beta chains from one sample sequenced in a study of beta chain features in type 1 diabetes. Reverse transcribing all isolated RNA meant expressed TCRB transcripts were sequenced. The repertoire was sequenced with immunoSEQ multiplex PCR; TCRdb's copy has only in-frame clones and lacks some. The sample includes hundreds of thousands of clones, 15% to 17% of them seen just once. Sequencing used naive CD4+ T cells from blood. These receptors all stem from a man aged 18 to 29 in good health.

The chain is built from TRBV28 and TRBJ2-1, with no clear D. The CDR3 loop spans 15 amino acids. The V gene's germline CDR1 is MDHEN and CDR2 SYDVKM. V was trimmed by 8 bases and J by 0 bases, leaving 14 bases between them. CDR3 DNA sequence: TGTGCCAGCGGCGGAAGTGAGAGCTCCTACAATGAGCAGTTCTTC. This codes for CASGGSESSYNEQFF.

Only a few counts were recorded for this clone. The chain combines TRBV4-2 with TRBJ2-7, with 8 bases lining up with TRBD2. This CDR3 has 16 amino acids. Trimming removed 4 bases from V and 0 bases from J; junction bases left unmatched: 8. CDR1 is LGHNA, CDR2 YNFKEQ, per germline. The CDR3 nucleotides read TGTGCCAGCAGCCTGGCTCGGGGGGGGAGCTCCTACGAGCAGTACTTC. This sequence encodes CASSLARGGSSYEQYF.

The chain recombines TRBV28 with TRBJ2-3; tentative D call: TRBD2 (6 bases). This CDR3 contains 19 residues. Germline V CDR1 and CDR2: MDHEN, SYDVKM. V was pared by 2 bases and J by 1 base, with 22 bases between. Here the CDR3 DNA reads TGTGCCAGCAGTTTAGGTCCCGGGACTTTCTCCGGGGGCACAGATACGCAGTATTTT. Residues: CASSLGPGTFSGGTDTQYF.

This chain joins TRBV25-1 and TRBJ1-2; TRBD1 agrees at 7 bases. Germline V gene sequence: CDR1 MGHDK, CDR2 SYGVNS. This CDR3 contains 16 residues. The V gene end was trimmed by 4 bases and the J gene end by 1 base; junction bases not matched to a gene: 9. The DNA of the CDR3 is TGTGCCAGCAGTGGACAGGGTAGTGGTTTTAACTATGGCTACACCTTC. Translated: CASSGQGSGFNYGYTF.

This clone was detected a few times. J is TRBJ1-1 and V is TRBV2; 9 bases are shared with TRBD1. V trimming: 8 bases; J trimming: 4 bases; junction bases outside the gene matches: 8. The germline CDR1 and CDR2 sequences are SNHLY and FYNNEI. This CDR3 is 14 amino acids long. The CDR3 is CASRPRQGGTEAFF. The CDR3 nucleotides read TGTGCCAGCCGACCCCGACAGGGGGGCACTGAAGCTTTCTTT.

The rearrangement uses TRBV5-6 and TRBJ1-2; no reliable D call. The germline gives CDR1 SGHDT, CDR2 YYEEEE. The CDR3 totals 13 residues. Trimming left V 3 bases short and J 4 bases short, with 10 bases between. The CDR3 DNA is TGTGCCAGCAGCTGGGGATCCACCTATGGCTACACCTTC. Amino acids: CASSWGSTYGYTF. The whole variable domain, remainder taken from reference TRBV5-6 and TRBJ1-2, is DAGVTQSPTHLIKTRGQQVTLRCSPKSGHDTVSWYQQALGQGPQFIFQYYEEEERQRGNFPDRFSGHQFPNYSSELNVNALLLGDSALYLCASSWGSTYGYTFGSGTRLTVV.

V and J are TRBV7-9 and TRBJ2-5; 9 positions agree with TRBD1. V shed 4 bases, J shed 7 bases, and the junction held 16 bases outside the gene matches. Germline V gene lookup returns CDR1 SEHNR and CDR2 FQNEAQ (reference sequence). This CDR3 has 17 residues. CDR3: CASSSTGTGFTAGTQYF. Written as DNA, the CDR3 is TGTGCCAGCAGCTCGACCGGGACAGGGTTTACCGCTGGGACCCAGTACTTC.

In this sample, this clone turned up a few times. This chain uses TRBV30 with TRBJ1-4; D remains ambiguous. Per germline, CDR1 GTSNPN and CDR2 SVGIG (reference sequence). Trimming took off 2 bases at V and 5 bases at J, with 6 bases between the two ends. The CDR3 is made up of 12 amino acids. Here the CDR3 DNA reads TGTGCCTGGAGTCCCGCGAATGAAAAACTGTTTTTT. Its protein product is CAWSPANEKLFF.

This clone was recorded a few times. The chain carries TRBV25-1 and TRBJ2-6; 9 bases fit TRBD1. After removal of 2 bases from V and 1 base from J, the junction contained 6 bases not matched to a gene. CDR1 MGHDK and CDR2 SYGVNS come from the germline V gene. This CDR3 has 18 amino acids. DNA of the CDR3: TGTGCCAGCAGTGAACGTCCCGGGACAGGGTCTGGGGCCAACGTCCTGACTTTC. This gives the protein CASSERPGTGSGANVLTF.

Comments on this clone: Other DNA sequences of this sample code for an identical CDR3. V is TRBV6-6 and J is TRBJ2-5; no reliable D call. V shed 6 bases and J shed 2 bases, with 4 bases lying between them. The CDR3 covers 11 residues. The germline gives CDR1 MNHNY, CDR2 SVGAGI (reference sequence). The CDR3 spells CASSIQETQYF. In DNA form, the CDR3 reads TGTGCCAGCAGCATACAAGAGACCCAGTACTTC.

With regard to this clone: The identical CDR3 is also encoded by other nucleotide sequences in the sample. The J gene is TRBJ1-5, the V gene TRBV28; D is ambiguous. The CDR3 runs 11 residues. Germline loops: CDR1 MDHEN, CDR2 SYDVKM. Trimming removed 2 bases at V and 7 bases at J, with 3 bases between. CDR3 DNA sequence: TGTGCCAGCAGTTTAGGACAGCCCCAGCATTTT. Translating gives CASSLGQPQHF.

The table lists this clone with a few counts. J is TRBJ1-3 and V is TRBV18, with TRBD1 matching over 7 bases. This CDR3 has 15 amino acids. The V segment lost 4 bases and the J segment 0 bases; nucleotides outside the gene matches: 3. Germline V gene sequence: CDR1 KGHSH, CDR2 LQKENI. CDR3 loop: CASSRRGDSGNTIYF. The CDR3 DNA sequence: TGTGCCAGCTCACGCAGGGGGGACTCTGGAAACACCATATATTTT.

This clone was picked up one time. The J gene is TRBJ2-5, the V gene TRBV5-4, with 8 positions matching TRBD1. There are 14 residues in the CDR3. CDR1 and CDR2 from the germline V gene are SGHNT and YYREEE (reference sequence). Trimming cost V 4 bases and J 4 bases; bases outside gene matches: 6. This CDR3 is CASSKTQGGETQYF. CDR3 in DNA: TGTGCCAGCAGCAAAACACAGGGGGGAGAGACCCAGTACTTC.

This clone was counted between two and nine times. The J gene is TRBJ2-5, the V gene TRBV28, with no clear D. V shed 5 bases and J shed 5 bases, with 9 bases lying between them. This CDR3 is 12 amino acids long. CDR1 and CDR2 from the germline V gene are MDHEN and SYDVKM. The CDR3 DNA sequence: TGTGCCAGCAGTCCTTTAGGGGAGACCCAGTACTTC. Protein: CASSPLGETQYF.

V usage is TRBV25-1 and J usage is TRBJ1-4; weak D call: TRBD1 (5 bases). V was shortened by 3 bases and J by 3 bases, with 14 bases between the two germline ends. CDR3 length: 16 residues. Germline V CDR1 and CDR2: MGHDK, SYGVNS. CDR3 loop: CASSEGLRQPNEKLFF. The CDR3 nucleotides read TGTGCCAGCAGTGAGGGCTTAAGACAGCCTAATGAAAAACTGTTTTTT.

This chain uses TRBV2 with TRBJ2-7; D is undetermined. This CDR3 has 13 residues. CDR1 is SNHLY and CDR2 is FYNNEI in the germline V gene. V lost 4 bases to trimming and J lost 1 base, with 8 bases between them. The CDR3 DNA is TGTGCCAGCAGTGTCAGGCAGTCCTACGAGCAGTACTTC. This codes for CASSVRQSYEQYF.

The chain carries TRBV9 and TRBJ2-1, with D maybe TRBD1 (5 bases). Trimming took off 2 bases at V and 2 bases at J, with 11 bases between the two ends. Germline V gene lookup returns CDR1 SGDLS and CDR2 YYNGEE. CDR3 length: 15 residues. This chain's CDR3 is CASSVHRQPYNEQFF. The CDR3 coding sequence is TGTGCCAGCAGCGTCCATCGACAGCCCTACAATGAGCAGTTCTTC.

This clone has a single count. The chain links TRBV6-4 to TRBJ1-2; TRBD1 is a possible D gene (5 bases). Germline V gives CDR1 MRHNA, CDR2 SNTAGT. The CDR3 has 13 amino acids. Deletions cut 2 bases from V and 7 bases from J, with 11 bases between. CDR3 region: CASSDAGTIGYTF. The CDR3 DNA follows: TGTGCCAGCAGTGACGCAGGGACTATTGGCTACACCTTC.

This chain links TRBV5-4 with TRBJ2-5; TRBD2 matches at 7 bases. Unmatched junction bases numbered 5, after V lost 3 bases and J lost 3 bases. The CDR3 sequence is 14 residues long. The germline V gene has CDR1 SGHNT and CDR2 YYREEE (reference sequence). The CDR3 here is CASSSGRREETQYF. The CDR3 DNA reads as TGTGCCAGCAGCTCCGGGAGGAGGGAAGAGACCCAGTACTTC.

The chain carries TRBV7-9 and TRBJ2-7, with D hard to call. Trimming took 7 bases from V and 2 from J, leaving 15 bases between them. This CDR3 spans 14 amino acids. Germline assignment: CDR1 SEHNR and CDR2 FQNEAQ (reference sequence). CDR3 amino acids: CASTSGVVTYEQYF. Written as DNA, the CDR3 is TGTGCCAGCACCTCCGGAGTCGTAACCTACGAGCAGTACTTC.

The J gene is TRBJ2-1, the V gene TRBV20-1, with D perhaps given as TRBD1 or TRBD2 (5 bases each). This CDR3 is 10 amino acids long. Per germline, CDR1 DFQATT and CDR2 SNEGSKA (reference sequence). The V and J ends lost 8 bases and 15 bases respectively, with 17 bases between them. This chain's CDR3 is CSTSRGKRFF. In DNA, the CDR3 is TGCAGTACCTCGAGGGGAAAGCGGTTCTTC.

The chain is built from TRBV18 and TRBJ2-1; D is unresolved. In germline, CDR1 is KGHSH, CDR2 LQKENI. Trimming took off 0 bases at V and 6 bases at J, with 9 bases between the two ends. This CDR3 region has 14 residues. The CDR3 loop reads CASSPPSRLNEQFF. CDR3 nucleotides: TGTGCCAGCTCACCACCTAGTCGGCTCAATGAGCAGTTCTTC.

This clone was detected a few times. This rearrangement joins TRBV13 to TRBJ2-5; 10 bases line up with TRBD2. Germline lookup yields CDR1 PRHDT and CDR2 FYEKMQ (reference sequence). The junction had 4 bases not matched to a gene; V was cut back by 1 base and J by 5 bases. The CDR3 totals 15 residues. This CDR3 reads CASSLVLAGVETQYF. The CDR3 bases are TGTGCCAGCAGCTTAGTCCTAGCGGGGGTGGAGACCCAGTACTTC.